This is a list of T cell receptor beta chains from one sample in a study of cytomegalovirus exposure and HLA in healthy donors. Clones were sequenced by immunoSEQ multiplex PCR, and TCRdb holds only the in-frame ones, with some missing. The profile shows over 80,000 clones, 78% of them singletons. Material: PBMCs. Source of these receptors: a woman aged 40-49 years in good health and CMV-seronegative. Each CDR3 is given with its conserved first and last residue. The D gene is left open where the match is weak. Size is omitted from some rows. Given values are once, few, many or a class for expanded clones.

CDR3aa	CDR3nt	v_gene	d_gene	abundance	j_gene
CASSRYGLAGGEQFF	TGTGCCAGCAGCCGATATGGACTAGCGGGAGGTGAGCAGTTCTTC	TRBV7-8	TRBD2	NA	TRBJ2-1
CASSLGGPNQPQHF	TGTGCCAGCAGCTTAGGCGGCCCCAATCAGCCCCAGCATTTT	TRBV7-8	NA	once	TRBJ1-5
CASSLGGGNQPQHF	TGCGCCAGCAGCTTGGGGGGGGGAAATCAGCCCCAGCATTTT	TRBV5-1	NA	NA	TRBJ1-5
CASRRLLTGKADQPQHF	TGTGCCAGCAGGAGATTACTAACAGGCAAGGCGGATCAGCCCCAGCATTTT	TRBV27	NA	NA	TRBJ1-5
CASRDPRGGIHNEQFF	TGTGCCAGCAGGGATCCTCGCGGGGGAATACACAATGAGCAGTTCTTC	TRBV2	TRBD2	NA	TRBJ2-1
CASSRPTGQKTQYF	TGTGCCAGCAGCCGCCCGACAGGACAAAAGACCCAGTACTTC	TRBV7-2	NA	NA	TRBJ2-5
CATSRFRGGDGDAFF	TGTGCCACCAGCAGGTTTAGAGGGGGCGACGGCGACGCTTTCTTT	TRBV15	TRBD1	NA	TRBJ1-1
CASTDLDEQYF	TGTGCCAGCACCGACTTGGACGAGCAGTACTTC	TRBV7-9	NA	NA	TRBJ2-7
CASSQYNEQFF	TGTGCCAGCAGTCAGTACAATGAGCAGTTCTTC	TRBV27	NA	NA	TRBJ2-1
CASSDLGAVGWGAKNIQYF	TGTGCCAGCAGTGATTTAGGGGCAGTTGGATGGGGAGCCAAAAACATTCAGTACTTC	TRBV6-1	NA	NA	TRBJ2-4
CASSARQGMNTEAFF	TGTGCCAGCAGCGCCCGGCAGGGGATGAACACTGAAGCTTTCTTT	TRBV9	NA	NA	TRBJ1-1
CASSFQGMNTEAFF	TGTGCCAGCAGTTTTCAGGGTATGAACACTGAAGCTTTCTTT	TRBV27	NA	NA	TRBJ1-1
CASSEEAGKYNEQFF	TGTGCCAGCAGTGAAGAGGCAGGGAAGTACAATGAGCAGTTCTTC	TRBV2	NA	few	TRBJ2-1
CASKMTQIGAKNIQYF	TGTGCCAGCAAGATGACGCAAATCGGGGCCAAAAACATTCAGTACTTC	TRBV27	NA	NA	TRBJ2-4
CASSRSPPGLSGYTF	TGTGCCAGCAGCCGTTCCCCGCCAGGGTTGAGTGGCTACACCTTC	TRBV9	NA	NA	TRBJ1-2
CASSYSMALIQETQYF	TGTGCCAGCAGTTACTCGATGGCTTTAATCCAAGAGACCCAGTACTTC	TRBV6-6	NA	NA	TRBJ2-5
CASSFWDREAEAFF	TGTGCCAGTAGCTTTTGGGACAGGGAGGCTGAAGCTTTCTTT	TRBV19	TRBD1	NA	TRBJ1-1
CASQGVNTEAFF	TGTGCCAGCCAGGGGGTGAACACTGAAGCTTTCTTT	TRBV28	TRBD1	few	TRBJ1-1
CASSLVSEYEQYF	TGCGCCAGCAGCTTGGTTTCCGAGTACGAGCAGTACTTC	TRBV5-1	NA	few	TRBJ2-7
CASSPDEVSYNEQFF	TGTGCCAGCTCACCTGATGAGGTCTCCTACAATGAGCAGTTCTTC	TRBV18	NA	NA	TRBJ2-1
CASTPMTSGSSYEQYF	TGTGCCAGCACCCCCATGACTAGCGGGAGCTCCTACGAGCAGTACTTC	TRBV7-2	TRBD2	once	TRBJ2-7
CATSRESGRETQYF	TGTGCCACCAGCAGAGAGTCAGGGCGAGAGACCCAGTACTTC	TRBV15	NA	NA	TRBJ2-5
CAGCEVSDQPQHF	TGTGCCGGTTGTGAAGTGAGCGATCAGCCCCAGCATTTT	TRBV5-4	NA	NA	TRBJ1-5
CASSPPGADTQYF	TGTGCCAGCAGCCCCCCGGGGGCAGATACGCAGTATTTT	TRBV7-2	NA	few	TRBJ2-3
CASSLGLAGGYNEQFF	TGTGCCAGCAGCTTAGGACTAGCGGGAGGGTACAATGAGCAGTTCTTC	TRBV7-2	TRBD2	NA	TRBJ2-1
CASSGPRDTDTQYF	TGCGCCAGCAGCGGACCTCGGGACACAGATACGCAGTATTTT	TRBV4-1	NA	NA	TRBJ2-3
CASSLKAGYTEAFF	TGTGCCAGCAGCTTAAAAGCAGGGTACACTGAAGCTTTCTTT	TRBV7-2	NA	NA	TRBJ1-1
CASSLDSSNEKLFF	TGTGCCAGCAGCTTGGACAGCTCGAATGAAAAACTGTTTTTT	TRBV5-5	NA	NA	TRBJ1-4
CATGGGGITDTQYF	TGTGCCACCGGGGGGGGCGGGATCACAGATACGCAGTATTTT	TRBV6-1	TRBD2	NA	TRBJ2-3
CASAVQGSYTGELFF	TGCGCCAGCGCGGTACAGGGGAGTTACACCGGGGAGCTGTTTTTT	TRBV5-1	TRBD1	NA	TRBJ2-2
CASSQTTSYGYTF	TGTGCCAGCAGCCAGACAACCTCATATGGCTACACCTTC	TRBV7-9	NA	NA	TRBJ1-2
CAINTGLQETQYF	TGTGCCATCAACACAGGGCTCCAAGAGACCCAGTACTTC	TRBV10-3	NA	NA	TRBJ2-5
CASSLVVNTEAFF	TGTGCCAGCAGCTTAGTAGTGAACACTGAAGCTTTCTTT	TRBV7-9	NA	NA	TRBJ1-1
CASSFEVTGTEAFF	TGTGCCAGCAGCTTCGAGGTCACGGGCACTGAAGCTTTCTTT	TRBV5-6	NA	NA	TRBJ1-1